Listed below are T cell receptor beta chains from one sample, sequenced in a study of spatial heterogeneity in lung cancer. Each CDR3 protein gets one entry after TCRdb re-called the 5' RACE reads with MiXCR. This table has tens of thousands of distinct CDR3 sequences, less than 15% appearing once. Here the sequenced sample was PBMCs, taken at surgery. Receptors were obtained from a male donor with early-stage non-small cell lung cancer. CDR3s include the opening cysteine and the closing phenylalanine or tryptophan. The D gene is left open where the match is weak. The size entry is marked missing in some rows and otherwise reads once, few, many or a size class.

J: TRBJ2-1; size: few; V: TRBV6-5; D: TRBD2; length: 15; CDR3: CASSSDSGSYNEQFF; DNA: TGTGCCAGCAGTTCCGATAGCGGGAGCTACAATGAGCAGTTCTTC
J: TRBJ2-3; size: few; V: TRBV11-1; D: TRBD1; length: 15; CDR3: CASSFDRAGTDTQYF; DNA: TGTGCCAGCAGCTTTGACAGGGCGGGCACAGATACGCAGTATTTT
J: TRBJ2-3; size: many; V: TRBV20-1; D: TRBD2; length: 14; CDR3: CSVPSGRVTDTQYF; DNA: TGCAGTGTACCTAGCGGGAGAGTCACAGATACGCAGTATTTT
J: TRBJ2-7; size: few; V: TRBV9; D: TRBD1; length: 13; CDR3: CASSVDWTGEQYF; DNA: TGTGCCAGCAGCGTTGACTGGACAGGCGAGCAGTACTTC
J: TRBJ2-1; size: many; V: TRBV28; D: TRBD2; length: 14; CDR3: CAIFSGGAGNEQFF; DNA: TGTGCCATCTTTAGCGGGGGGGCCGGGAATGAGCAGTTCTTC
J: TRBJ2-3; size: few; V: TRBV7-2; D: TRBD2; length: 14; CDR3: CASSATSGGYTQYF; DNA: TGTGCCAGCAGCGCCACTAGCGGGGGCTATACGCAGTATTTT
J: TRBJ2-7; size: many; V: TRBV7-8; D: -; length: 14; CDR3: CASSLRPTVYEQYF; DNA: TGTGCCAGCAGCTTAAGGCCCACAGTCTACGAGCAGTACTTC
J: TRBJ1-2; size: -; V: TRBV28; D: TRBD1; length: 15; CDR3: CASSPGTGTRYGYTF; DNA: TGTGCCAGCAGTCCCGGGACAGGGACTCGCTATGGCTACACCTTC
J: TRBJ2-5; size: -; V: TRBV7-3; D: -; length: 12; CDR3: CARDSPGETQYF; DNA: TGTGCCAGGGACAGTCCTGGGGAGACCCAGTACTTC
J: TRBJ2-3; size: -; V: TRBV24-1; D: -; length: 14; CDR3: CATSDSGFTDTQYF; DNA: TGTGCCACCAGTGATTCGGGGTTCACAGATACGCAGTATTTT
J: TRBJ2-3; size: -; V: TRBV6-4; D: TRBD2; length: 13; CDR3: CASSGREGDTQYF; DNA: TGTGCCAGCAGTGGCAGGGAGGGAGATACGCAGTATTTT
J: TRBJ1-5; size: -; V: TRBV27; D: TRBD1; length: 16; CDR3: CASSLYKGGGNQPQHF; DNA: TGTGCCAGCAGTCTTTACAAAGGGGGCGGCAATCAGCCCCAGCATTTT
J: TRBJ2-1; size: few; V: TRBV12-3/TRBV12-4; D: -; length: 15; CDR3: CASSLSVGQFNEQFF; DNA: TGTGCCAGCAGTTTATCCGTCGGGCAATTCAATGAGCAGTTCTTC
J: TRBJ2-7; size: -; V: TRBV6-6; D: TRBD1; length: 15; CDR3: CASSYPGQGAYEQYF; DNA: TGTGCCAGCAGTTACCCGGGACAGGGGGCCTACGAGCAGTACTTC
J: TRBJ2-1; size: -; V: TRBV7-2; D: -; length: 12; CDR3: CASSLDLHEQFF; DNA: TGTGCCAGCAGCTTAGACCTGCATGAGCAGTTCTTC
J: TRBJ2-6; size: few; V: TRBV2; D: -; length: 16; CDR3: CASSESGSPGANVLTF; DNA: TGTGCCAGCAGTGAATCCGGAAGCCCTGGGGCCAACGTCCTGACTTTC
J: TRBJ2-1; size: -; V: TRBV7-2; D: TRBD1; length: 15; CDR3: CASSLAGQGANEQFF; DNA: TGTGCCAGCAGCTTAGCCGGCCAGGGGGCTAATGAGCAGTTCTTC
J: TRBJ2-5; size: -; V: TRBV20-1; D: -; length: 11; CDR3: CSWTHQETQYF; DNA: TGCAGTTGGACTCACCAAGAGACCCAGTACTTC
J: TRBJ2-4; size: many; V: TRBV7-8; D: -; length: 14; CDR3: CASSRGGGKNIQYF; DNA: TGTGCCAGCAGCCGAGGGGGTGGCAAAAACATTCAGTACTTC
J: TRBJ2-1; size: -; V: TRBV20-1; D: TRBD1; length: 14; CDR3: CSASSGQDHNEQFF; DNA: TGCAGTGCTAGTTCGGGACAGGATCACAATGAGCAGTTCTTC
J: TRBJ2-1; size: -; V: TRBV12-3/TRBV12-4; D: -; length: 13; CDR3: CASSLNWNNEQFF; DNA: TGTGCCAGCAGTTTGAACTGGAACAATGAGCAGTTCTTC
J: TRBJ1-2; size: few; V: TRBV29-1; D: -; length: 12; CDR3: CSGRTRDYGYTF; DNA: TGCAGCGGTAGGACAAGAGACTATGGCTACACCTTC
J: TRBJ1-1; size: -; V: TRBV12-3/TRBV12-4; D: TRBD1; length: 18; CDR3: CASRGTGTGGSQNTEAFF; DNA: TGTGCCAGCAGGGGAACCGGGACAGGGGGCAGTCAGAACACTGAAGCTTTCTTT
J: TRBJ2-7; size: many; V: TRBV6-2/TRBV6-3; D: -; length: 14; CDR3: CASSYADSSYEQYF; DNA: TGTGCCAGCAGTTACGCGGACAGCTCCTACGAGCAGTACTTC
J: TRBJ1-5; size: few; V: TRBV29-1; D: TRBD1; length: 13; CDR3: CSGGQGKNQPQHF; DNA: TGCAGCGGGGGACAGGGGAAGAATCAGCCCCAGCATTTT
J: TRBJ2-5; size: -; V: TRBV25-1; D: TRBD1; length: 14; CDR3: CASSDRGLGETQYF; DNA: TGTGCCAGCAGTGACAGGGGGCTCGGGGAGACCCAGTACTTC
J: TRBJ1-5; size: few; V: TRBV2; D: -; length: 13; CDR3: CAYGWPGNQPQHF; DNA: TGTGCCTATGGGTGGCCTGGCAATCAGCCCCAGCATTTT
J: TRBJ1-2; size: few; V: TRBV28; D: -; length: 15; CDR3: CASSLRLRANYGYTF; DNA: TGTGCCAGCAGTCTCAGACTGAGAGCTAACTATGGCTACACCTTC
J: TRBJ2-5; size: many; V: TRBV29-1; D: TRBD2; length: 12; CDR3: CSVVAGQETQYF; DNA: TGCAGCGTTGTAGCGGGCCAAGAGACCCAGTACTTC
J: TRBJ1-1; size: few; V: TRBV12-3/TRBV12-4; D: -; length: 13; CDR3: CASSFPMNTEAFF; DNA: TGTGCCAGCAGTTTCCCAATGAACACTGAAGCTTTCTTT
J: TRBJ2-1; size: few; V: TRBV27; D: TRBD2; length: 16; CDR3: CASSETLAGAVGEQFF; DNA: TGTGCCAGCAGTGAAACACTAGCGGGGGCAGTGGGTGAGCAGTTCTTC
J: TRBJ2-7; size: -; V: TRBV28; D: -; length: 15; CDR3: CASSSAGELNYEQYF; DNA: TGTGCCAGCAGCTCTGCAGGGGAACTCAACTACGAGCAGTACTTC
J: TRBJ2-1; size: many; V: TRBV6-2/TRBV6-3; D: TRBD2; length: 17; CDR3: CASSAPLGTSGYNEQFF; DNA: TGTGCCAGCAGTGCCCCTCTTGGGACTAGCGGTTACAATGAGCAGTTCTTC
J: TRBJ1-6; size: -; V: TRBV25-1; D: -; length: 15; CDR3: CASSRGAGAHSPLHF; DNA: TGTGCCAGCAGCAGAGGGGCGGGTGCTCATTCACCCCTCCACTTT
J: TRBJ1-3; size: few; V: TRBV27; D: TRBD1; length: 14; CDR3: CASSRGGPGNTIYF; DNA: TGTGCCAGCTCCAGGGGGGGGCCTGGAAACACCATATATTTT
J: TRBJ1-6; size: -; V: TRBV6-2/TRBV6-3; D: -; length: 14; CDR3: CASSYRRGNSPLHF; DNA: TGTGCCAGCAGTTATCGTCGTGGTAATTCACCCCTCCACTTT
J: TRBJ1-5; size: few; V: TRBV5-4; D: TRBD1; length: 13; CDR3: CASSRQGDQPQHF; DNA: TGTGCCAGCAGCCGACAGGGTGATCAGCCCCAGCATTTT
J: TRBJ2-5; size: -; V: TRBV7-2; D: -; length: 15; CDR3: CASSFRGQYQETQYF; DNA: TGTGCCAGCAGCTTTCGGGGGCAGTACCAAGAGACCCAGTACTTC
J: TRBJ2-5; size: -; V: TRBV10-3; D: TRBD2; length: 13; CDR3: CAISEVTSETQYF; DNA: TGTGCCATCAGTGAAGTGACTAGCGAGACCCAGTACTTC
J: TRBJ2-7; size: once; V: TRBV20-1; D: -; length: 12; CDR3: CSARRTAYEQYF; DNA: TGCAGTGCTAGAAGGACAGCCTACGAGCAGTACTTC
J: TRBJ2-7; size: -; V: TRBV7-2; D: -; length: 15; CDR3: CASSLKSRAGYEQYF; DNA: TGTGCCAGCAGCTTAAAAAGTAGGGCAGGCTACGAGCAGTACTTC
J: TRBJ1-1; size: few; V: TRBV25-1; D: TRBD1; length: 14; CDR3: CASSVTGSVTEAFF; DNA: TGTGCCAGCAGTGTGACAGGGTCGGTCACTGAAGCTTTCTTT
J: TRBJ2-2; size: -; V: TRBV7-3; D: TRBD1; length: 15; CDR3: CASSPGGPGTGELFF; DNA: TGTGCCAGCAGTCCAGGGGGCCCGGGCACCGGGGAGCTGTTTTTT
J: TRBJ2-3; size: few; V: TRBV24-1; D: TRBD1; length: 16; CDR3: CATSDFLGTGPDTQYF; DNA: TGTGCCACCAGTGACTTCCTCGGGACAGGGCCAGATACGCAGTATTTT
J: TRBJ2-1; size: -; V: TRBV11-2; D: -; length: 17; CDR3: CASSLESWTNSYNEQFF; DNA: TGTGCCAGCAGCTTAGAAAGTTGGACTAACTCCTACAATGAGCAGTTCTTC
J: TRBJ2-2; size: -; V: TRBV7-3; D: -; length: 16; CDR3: CASSLNSGTNTGELFF; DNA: TGTGCCAGCAGCTTAAATAGTGGCACGAACACCGGGGAGCTGTTTTTT